This T cell receptor beta chain was sequenced for a study of blood T cell repertoires in COVID-19. Across the whole study: Sources were T cells, B-cell-depleted T cells, or PBMCs; the material itself was cDNA or gDNA.

This clone was seen a few times. Clones were sequenced by immunoSEQ multiplex PCR, and TCRdb holds only the in-frame ones, with some missing. The sample records about 280,000 clones, roughly 85% being singletons. Between the trimmed V and J ends, which lost 6 bases and 4 bases, there was a span of 19 bases. CDR1 is SNHLY, CDR2 FYNNEI, per germline. This CDR3 contains 15 residues. The source of this sequence is a woman aged 45 to 65 who had recovered from COVID-19. This rearrangement joins TRBV2 to TRBJ2-7; D perhaps matches TRBD2 (6 bases). What was sequenced was peripheral blood. CDR3: CASRVLRGEKYEQYF. DNA of the CDR3: TGTGCCAGCAGGGTTTTACGCGGGGAGAAATACGAGCAGTACTTC.